Each of the 27 T cell receptor beta chains below was sequenced from the same sample in a study of cytomegalovirus exposure and HLA in healthy donors. PCR involved 60 Vbeta and 13 Jbeta primers. Sequencing was performed with immunoSEQ multiplex PCR; in TCRdb, only in-frame clones are kept and a portion is missing. The table has around 150,000 clones, roughly 80% seen once. The sample consisted of PBMCs. The receptors stem from a man aged 30 to 39 in good health and CMV-seronegative.

This clone was found a few times. This CDR3 is CASSLGDSGTRGLYNEQFF. CDR3 nucleotides: TGTGCCAGCAGCTTAGGGGACAGCGGGACTAGAGGACTGTACAATGAGCAGTTCTTC. J is TRBJ2-1 and V is TRBV7-6; tentative D call: TRBD2 (8 bases). Germline CDR1 and CDR2: SGHVS and FNYEAQ. The V and J ends lost 1 base and 4 bases respectively, with 23 bases between them. The CDR3 is 19 amino acids.

A few counts support this clone. The chain is built from TRBV27 and TRBJ1-2; possible D gene TRBD1, 6 bases. The CDR3 runs 13 residues. Trimming removed 3 bases from V and 6 bases from J, with 11 bases in between. Germline CDR1 is MNHEY and CDR2 is SMNVEV (reference sequence). The DNA for the CDR3 is TGTGCCAGCAGTTTTACAGGGACCCATGGCTACACCTTC. It is translated as CASSFTGTHGYTF.

J is TRBJ1-5 and V is TRBV23-1; D is ambiguous. TRBV23-1 carries the ORF label, with uncertain function. Trimming removed 0 bases from V and 1 base from J, with 19 bases in between. The CDR3 sequence is 19 residues long. Here the CDR3 DNA reads TGCGCCAGCAGTCAATCGAAACCCTGCGGTCCACGGAGCAATCAGCCCCAGCATTTT. Amino acid sequence: CASSQSKPCGPRSNQPQHF.

The CDR3 region is CASSQYRGRSTGELFF. Written as DNA, the CDR3 is TGTGCCAGCAGCCAATACAGGGGGCGTTCCACCGGGGAGCTGTTTTTT. This chain connects TRBV7-9 to TRBJ2-2, with 9 bases that match TRBD1. V lost 5 bases and J lost 4; bases outside the gene matches: 8. The CDR3 sequence is 16 residues long. The germline gives CDR1 SEHNR, CDR2 FQNEAQ (reference sequence).

The rearrangement links TRBV19 to TRBJ2-3; D is unresolved. This CDR3 contains 15 residues. Germline CDR1 reads LNHDA; CDR2 reads SQIVND (reference sequence). Deletions cut 1 base from V and 0 bases from J, with 8 bases between. CDR3 nucleotides: TGTGCCAGTAGTATAGCGGTAGCTAGCACAGATACGCAGTATTTT. Translation: CASSIAVASTDTQYF.

This chain uses TRBV7-9 with TRBJ2-3, with a weak D call TRBD2 (6 bases). Trimming pared 0 bases from V and 1 base from J, leaving 11 bases between. The CDR3 is 16 amino acids. The germline CDR1 and CDR2 sequences are SEHNR and FQNEAQ (reference sequence). CDR3 amino acids: CASSLAGGEGTDTQYF. In DNA form, the CDR3 reads TGTGCCAGCAGCTTAGCAGGCGGGGAAGGCACAGATACGCAGTATTTT.

This sequence joins TRBV7-2 and TRBJ2-3, with 11 bases that match TRBD2. The CDR3 runs to 15 residues. The germline CDR1 and CDR2 sequences are SGHTA and FQGNSA. Trimming cost V 3 bases and J 3 bases; bases outside gene matches: 2. CDR3: CASSLGTSGTDTQYF. The CDR3 bases are TGTGCCAGCAGCTTGGGGACTAGCGGAACAGATACGCAGTATTTT.

The CDR3 is CASTPRDSSYEQYF. DNA for the CDR3: TGTGCCAGCACCCCCAGGGACAGCTCCTACGAGCAGTACTTC. The chain recombines TRBV6-1 with TRBJ2-7; 7 bases match TRBD1. This CDR3 contains 14 residues. Trimming removed 7 bases from V and 0 bases from J; junction bases left unmatched: 6. Per germline, CDR1 MNHNS and CDR2 SASEGT.

The chain is built from TRBV25-1 and TRBJ1-1; no definite D call. Germline loops: CDR1 MGHDK, CDR2 SYGVNS. The CDR3 totals 13 residues. V dropped 2 bases and J dropped 5 bases, with 9 bases sitting between them. For the CDR3, the DNA is TGTGCCAGCAGTGAACCGGGGTGGACTGAAGCTTTCTTT. It encodes CASSEPGWTEAFF.

V gene TRBV7-6 combines with J gene TRBJ2-1, with D possibly TRBD2 on 5 matching bases. Trimming took off 1 base at V and 10 bases at J, with 14 bases between the two ends. Germline-derived CDR1 and CDR2 are SGHVS and FNYEAQ. This CDR3 has 14 amino acids. This CDR3 is CASSLGMRVEEQFF. The CDR3 nucleotides are TGTGCCAGCAGCTTAGGAATGAGGGTAGAGGAGCAGTTCTTC.

Points on this clone: The same CDR3 is also encoded by other DNA sequences in this sample. This rearrangement joins TRBV5-1 to TRBJ2-5, with 9 bases lining up with TRBD1. In germline, CDR1 is SGHRS, CDR2 YFSETQ. With V trimmed by 3 bases and J by 2 bases, 2 bases remained unmatched. The CDR3 spans 14 residues. CDR3 sequence reads: CASSSGQGQETQYF. The CDR3 DNA is TGCGCCAGCAGCTCCGGACAGGGGCAAGAGACCCAGTACTTC.

The rearrangement links TRBV7-6 to TRBJ1-1; 8 bases line up with TRBD1. This CDR3 comprises 15 residues. Per germline, CDR1 SGHVS and CDR2 FNYEAQ. With V trimmed by 4 bases and J by 1 base, 5 bases remained unmatched. CDR3 amino acids: CASSSQGASNTEAFF. The CDR3 DNA follows: TGTGCCAGCAGCTCTCAGGGGGCGTCGAACACTGAAGCTTTCTTT. Using reference TRBV7-6 and TRBJ1-1 for the parts outside the CDR3, the full variable domain is GAGVSQSPRYKVTKRGQDVALRCDPISGHVSLYWYRQALGQGPEFLTYFNYEAQQDKSGLPNDRFSAERPEGSISTLTIQRTEQRDSAMYRCASSSQGASNTEAFFGQGTRLTVV.

This sequence joins TRBV28 and TRBJ1-2; D not resolved. This CDR3 has 13 amino acids. Germline V gene sequence: CDR1 MDHEN, CDR2 SYDVKM. Trimming stripped 2 bases from V and 7 bases from J, with 11 bases between. In DNA form, the CDR3 reads TGTGCCAGCAGTTTACCCCATGGGCTTGGCTACACCTTC. This encodes CASSLPHGLGYTF.

The CDR3: CASSYTRGETQYF. The CDR3, as DNA: TGTGCCAGCAGTTACACTAGAGGAGAGACCCAGTACTTC. V and J are TRBV6-6 and TRBJ2-5; TRBD2 might be the D (5 bases). Deletions cut 2 bases from V and 4 bases from J, with 8 bases between. The CDR3 runs to 13 residues. Germline CDR1 MNHNY, CDR2 SVGAGI (reference sequence).

The rearrangement links TRBV6-6 to TRBJ1-5; 8 nucleotides agree with TRBD1. The germline CDR1 and CDR2 sequences are MNHNY and SVGAGI (reference sequence). J gave up 7 bases and V 7 bases, and 6 bases lay outside the gene matches. CDR3 length: 13 residues. The CDR3 DNA reads as TGTGCCAGCAAACCGACAGGGGCACAGCCCCAGCATTTT. Its protein product is CASKPTGAQPQHF.

The chain joins TRBV12-5 to TRBJ2-3; 8 positions match TRBD2. In germline, CDR1 is LGHNT, CDR2 FRNRAP. The CDR3 runs 15 residues. J gave up 1 base and V 7 bases, and 7 bases lay outside the gene matches. DNA for the CDR3: TGTGCTAGTGCCTTAGCGGGGACCCGCACAGATACGCAGTATTTT. It specifies CASALAGTRTDTQYF.

V is TRBV5-1 and J is TRBJ2-7; D ambiguous. Looked up from germline, CDR1 is SGHRS and CDR2 is YFSETQ. Deletions cut 5 bases from V and 3 bases from J, with 9 bases between. This CDR3 spans 12 amino acids. CDR3 residues: CASSSQIYEQYF. The CDR3 bases are TGCGCCAGCAGTTCACAGATCTACGAGCAGTACTTC.

This sequence joins TRBV5-8 and TRBJ1-3; TRBD1 matches at 7 bases. The V segment lost 4 bases and the J segment 4 bases; nucleotides outside the gene matches: 8. CDR1 is SGHTS and CDR2 is YDEGEE in the germline V gene. The CDR3 extends over 15 amino acids. The CDR3 loop reads CASSPAPGQGNTIYF. The CDR3 nucleotides are TGTGCCAGCAGCCCCGCTCCGGGACAGGGAAACACCATATATTTT.

This sequence joins TRBV28 and TRBJ1-1; D call uncertain. Germline V lookup: CDR1 MDHEN, CDR2 SYDVKM. The V end lost 10 bases, the J end lost 2 bases, and 17 bases lay between the germline ends. This CDR3 spans 14 amino acids. CDR3 residues: CAISEVVSNTEAFF. The CDR3 region has the DNA TGTGCCATCTCGGAGGTTGTTTCTAACACTGAAGCTTTCTTT.

The V gene is TRBV18, the J gene TRBJ2-1, with a weak D call TRBD2 (5 bases). The V gene's germline CDR1 is KGHSH and CDR2 LQKENI. The CDR3 totals 18 residues. V lost 4 bases and J lost 2, with 21 bases in between. CDR3 DNA: TGTGCCAGCTCACGCCCCGTCCGTTTACTAGAGCCCTACAATGAGCAGTTCTTC. This gives the protein CASSRPVRLLEPYNEQFF.

This chain joins TRBV4-2 and TRBJ2-7, with 9 positions matching TRBD1. Germline CDR1 and CDR2: LGHNA and YNFKEQ. Trimming at V came to 4 bases and at J to 1 base, leaving 8 bases not matched to a gene. The length of the CDR3 is 16 residues. The CDR3 loop is CASSLHRGQGSYEQYF. Written as DNA, the CDR3 is TGTGCCAGCAGCCTCCACCGGGGACAGGGATCCTACGAGCAGTACTTC.

This clone has just a few counts. The chain is built from TRBV7-9 and TRBJ2-1; 9 bases line up with TRBD2. CDR3 length: 16 residues. Germline CDR1 SEHNR, CDR2 FQNEAQ (reference sequence). The J segment lost 8 bases and the V segment lost 1 base, leaving 9 bases of the junction unmatched. CDR3 nucleotide sequence: TGTGCCAGCAGCTTAGTGCCGTCTAGCGGGACAGATGAGCAGTTCTTC. This encodes CASSLVPSSGTDEQFF.

The chain uses TRBV28 and TRBJ2-3; 9 bases match TRBD2. The junction had 13 bases not matched to a gene; V was cut back by 3 bases and J by 0 bases. Per germline, CDR1 MDHEN and CDR2 SYDVKM. This CDR3 comprises 19 residues. CDR3 loop: CASSFIPTSGPTSTDTQYF. The CDR3 DNA reads as TGTGCCAGCAGTTTTATCCCTACTAGCGGGCCAACTAGCACAGATACGCAGTATTTT.

The genes are TRBV4-1 and TRBJ2-7; D is possibly TRBD2 (5 bases). The CDR3 runs 17 residues. Germline-derived CDR1 and CDR2 are MGHRA and YSYEKL. V gave up 0 bases and J gave up 4 bases, with 19 bases separating them. The CDR3, as DNA: TGCGCCAGCAGCCAAGATTGGGGAGCGGAAGGGAAGTACGAGCAGTACTTC. It yields the protein CASSQDWGAEGKYEQYF.

The chain carries TRBV13 and TRBJ2-3; 7 nucleotides match TRBD1. The germline CDR1 and CDR2 sequences are PRHDT and FYEKMQ (reference sequence). V was clipped by 5 bases and J by 1 base; unmatched bases: 12. This CDR3 is 17 amino acids long. The DNA of the CDR3 is TGTGCCAGCAGCCCTTTTCTTCTTCAGGGGGGCACAGATACGCAGTATTTT. Translation gives CASSPFLLQGGTDTQYF.

The J gene is TRBJ2-3, the V gene TRBV9; 8 bases align to TRBD2. V was pared by 4 bases and J by 1 base, with 17 bases of the junction left unmatched. This CDR3 spans 19 amino acids. Per the germline V gene, CDR1 is SGDLS and CDR2 is YYNGEE. CDR3 nucleotides: TGTGCCAGCAGCAATAGCGGGGAGGCCACCTCCCTGGGCACAGATACGCAGTATTTT. Amino acids: CASSNSGEATSLGTDTQYF.

The chain combines TRBV28 with TRBJ1-1; D is possibly TRBD1 (6 bases). Germline CDR1 reads MDHEN; CDR2 reads SYDVKM. V was trimmed by 3 bases and J by 1 base, leaving 12 bases between them. The CDR3 has 15 residues. The CDR3 spells CASSLPQGRNTEAFF. CDR3 DNA: TGTGCCAGCAGTTTGCCACAGGGTAGGAACACTGAAGCTTTCTTT.